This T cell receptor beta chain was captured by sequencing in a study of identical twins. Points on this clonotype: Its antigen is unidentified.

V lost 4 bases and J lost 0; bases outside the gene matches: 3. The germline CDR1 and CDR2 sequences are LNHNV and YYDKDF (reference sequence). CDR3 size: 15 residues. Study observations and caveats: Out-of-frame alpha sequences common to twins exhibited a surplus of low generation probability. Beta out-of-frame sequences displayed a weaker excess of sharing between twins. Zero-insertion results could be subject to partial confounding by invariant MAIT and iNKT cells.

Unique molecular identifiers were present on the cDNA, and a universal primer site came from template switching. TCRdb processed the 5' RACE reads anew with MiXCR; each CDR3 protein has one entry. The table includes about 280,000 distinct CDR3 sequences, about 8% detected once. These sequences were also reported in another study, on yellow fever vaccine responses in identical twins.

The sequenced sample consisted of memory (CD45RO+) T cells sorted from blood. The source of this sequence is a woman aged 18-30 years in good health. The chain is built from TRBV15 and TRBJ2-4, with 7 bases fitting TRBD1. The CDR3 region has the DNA TGTGCCACCAGCAAGGGACAGCTAGCCAAAAACATTCAGTACTTC. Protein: CATSKGQLAKNIQYF.